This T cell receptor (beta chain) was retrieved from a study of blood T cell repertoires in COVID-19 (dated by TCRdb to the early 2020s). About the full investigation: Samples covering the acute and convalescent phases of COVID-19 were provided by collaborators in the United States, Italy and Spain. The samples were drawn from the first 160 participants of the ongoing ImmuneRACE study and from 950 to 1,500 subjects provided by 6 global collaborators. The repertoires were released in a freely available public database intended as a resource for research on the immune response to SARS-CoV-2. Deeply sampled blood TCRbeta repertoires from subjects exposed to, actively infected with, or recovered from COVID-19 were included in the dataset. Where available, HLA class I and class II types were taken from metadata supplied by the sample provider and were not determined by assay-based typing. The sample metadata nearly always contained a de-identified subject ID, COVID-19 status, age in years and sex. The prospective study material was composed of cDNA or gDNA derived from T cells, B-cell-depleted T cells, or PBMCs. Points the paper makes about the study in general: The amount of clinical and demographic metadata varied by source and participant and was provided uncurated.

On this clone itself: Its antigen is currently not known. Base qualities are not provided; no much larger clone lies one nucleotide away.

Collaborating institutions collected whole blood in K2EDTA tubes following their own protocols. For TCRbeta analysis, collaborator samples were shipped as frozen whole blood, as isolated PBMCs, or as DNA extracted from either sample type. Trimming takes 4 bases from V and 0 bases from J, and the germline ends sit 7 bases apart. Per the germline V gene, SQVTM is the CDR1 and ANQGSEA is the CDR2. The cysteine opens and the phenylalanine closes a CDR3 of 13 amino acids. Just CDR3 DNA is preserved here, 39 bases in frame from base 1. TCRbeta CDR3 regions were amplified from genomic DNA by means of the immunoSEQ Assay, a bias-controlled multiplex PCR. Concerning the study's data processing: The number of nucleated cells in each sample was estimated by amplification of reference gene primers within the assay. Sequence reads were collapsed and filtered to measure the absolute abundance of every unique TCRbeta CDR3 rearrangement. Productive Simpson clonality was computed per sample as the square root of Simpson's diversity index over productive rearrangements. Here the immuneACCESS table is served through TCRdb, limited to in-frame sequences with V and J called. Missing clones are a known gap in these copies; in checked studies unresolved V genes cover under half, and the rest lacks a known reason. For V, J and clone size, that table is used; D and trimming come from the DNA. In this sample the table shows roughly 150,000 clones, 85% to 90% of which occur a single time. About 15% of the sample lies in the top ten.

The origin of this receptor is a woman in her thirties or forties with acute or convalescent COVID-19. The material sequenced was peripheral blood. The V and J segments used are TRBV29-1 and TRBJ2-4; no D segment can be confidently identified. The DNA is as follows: TGCAGCGTTGTAGTTCTAGCCAAAAACATTCAGTACTTC. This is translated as CSVVVLAKNIQYF.